This T cell receptor beta chain was sequenced for a study of shared clonotypes between healthy human individuals. Study overall: Researchers drew samples from a couple of women and a few men aged 18 to 49. Three CD4 naive, three CD4 memory, two CD8 naive and one CD8 memory plate were used per donor.

Study results and caveats: Naive CD4 clonotypes overlapped across a handful of donors at roughly 4.5%.

Produced via immunoSEQ multiplex PCR; TCRdb's table is partial and in-frame only. This sample has around 700,000 clones, with 55% to 75% found just once. Points on this clone: Its antigen remains unknown.

Germline V gene data show CDR1 as SGHRS and CDR2 as YFSETQ. CDR3 length: 16 amino acids. The ends lost 2 bases at V and 3 bases at J; junction bases unmatched: 8. The chain uses TRBV5-1 and TRBJ2-3; TRBD2 matches 8 bases. The sample consisted of memory CD4+ T cells sorted from blood. As for subset: CD45RA-negative fraction. The receptor was derived from a woman in her 30s in good health. The CDR3 reads CASSLERESGTDTQYF. The CDR3 coding sequence is TGCGCCAGCAGCTTAGAGCGGGAGAGTGGGACAGATACGCAGTATTTT.